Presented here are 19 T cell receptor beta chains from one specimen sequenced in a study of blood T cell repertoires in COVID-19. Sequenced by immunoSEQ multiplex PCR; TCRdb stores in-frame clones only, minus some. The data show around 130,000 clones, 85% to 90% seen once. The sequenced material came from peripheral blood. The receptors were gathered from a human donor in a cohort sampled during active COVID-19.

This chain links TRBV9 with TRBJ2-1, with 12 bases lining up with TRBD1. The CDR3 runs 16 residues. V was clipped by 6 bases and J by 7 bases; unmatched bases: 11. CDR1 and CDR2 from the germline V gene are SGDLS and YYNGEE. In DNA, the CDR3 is TGTGCCAGCAACCCCCAGCCGGGACAGGGGGCGAATGAGCAGTTCTTC. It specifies CASNPQPGQGANEQFF.

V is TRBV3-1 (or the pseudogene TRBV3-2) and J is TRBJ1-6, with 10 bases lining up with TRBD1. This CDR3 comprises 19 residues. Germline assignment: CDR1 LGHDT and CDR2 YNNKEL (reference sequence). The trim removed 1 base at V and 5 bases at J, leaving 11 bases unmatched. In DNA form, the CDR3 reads TGTGCCAGCAGCCAAGGGGACAGGGGTGACAATAGGGATAATTCACCCCTCCACTTT. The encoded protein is CASSQGDRGDNRDNSPLHF.

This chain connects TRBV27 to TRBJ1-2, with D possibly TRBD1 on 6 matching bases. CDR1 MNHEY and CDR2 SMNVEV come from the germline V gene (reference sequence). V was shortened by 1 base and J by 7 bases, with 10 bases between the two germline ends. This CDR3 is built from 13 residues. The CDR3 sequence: CASSLLQGSGYTF. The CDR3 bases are TGTGCCAGCAGTTTATTACAGGGCAGTGGCTACACCTTC.

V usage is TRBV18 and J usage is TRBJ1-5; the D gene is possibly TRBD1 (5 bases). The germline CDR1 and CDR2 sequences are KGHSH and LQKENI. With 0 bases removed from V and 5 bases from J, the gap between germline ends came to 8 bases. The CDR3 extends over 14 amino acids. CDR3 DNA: TGTGCCAGCTCACCACCGGGAGGGGATCAGCCCCAGCATTTT. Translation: CASSPPGGDQPQHF.

The chain's CDR3 is CASSSVRGDTQYF. CDR3 bases: TGTGCCAGCAGCTCAGTCAGAGGAGATACGCAGTATTTT. The chain joins TRBV7-3 to TRBJ2-3; D call uncertain. The CDR3 consists of 13 residues. The V gene lost 4 bases and the J gene lost 5 bases, with 10 bases spanning the gap. Germline V gene sequence: CDR1 SGHTA, CDR2 FQGTGA.

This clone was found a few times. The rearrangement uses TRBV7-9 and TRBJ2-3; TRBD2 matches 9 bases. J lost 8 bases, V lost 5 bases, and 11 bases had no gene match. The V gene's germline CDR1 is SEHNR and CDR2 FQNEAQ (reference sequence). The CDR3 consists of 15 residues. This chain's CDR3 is CASSHSGGTDGTQYF. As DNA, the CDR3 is TGTGCCAGCAGCCATAGCGGGGGTACGGATGGTACGCAGTATTTT.

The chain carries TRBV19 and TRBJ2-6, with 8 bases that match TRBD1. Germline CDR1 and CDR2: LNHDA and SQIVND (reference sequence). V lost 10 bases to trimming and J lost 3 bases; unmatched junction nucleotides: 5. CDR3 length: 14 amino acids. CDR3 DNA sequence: TGTGCCACTGACAGGGGTGGTGGGGCCAACGTCCTGACTTTC. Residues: CATDRGGGANVLTF.

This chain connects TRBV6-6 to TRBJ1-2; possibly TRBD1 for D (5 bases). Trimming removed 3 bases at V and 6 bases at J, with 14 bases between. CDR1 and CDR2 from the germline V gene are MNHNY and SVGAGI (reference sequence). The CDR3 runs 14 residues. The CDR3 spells CASSYSVQGDGYTF. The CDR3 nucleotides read TGTGCCAGCAGTTATTCTGTCCAAGGGGATGGCTACACCTTC.

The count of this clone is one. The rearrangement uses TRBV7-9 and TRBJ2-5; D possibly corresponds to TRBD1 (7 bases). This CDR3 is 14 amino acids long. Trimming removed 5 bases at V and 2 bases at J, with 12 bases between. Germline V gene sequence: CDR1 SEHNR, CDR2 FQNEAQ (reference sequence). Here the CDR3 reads CASSPQGGQETQYF. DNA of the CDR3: TGTGCCAGCAGCCCTCAGGGGGGACAAGAGACCCAGTACTTC.

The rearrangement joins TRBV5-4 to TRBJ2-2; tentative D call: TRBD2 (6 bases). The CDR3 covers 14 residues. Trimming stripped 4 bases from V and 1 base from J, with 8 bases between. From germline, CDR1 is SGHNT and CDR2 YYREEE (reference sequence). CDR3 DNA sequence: TGTGCCAGCAGCCGGGGAGGGAACACCGGGGAGCTGTTTTTT. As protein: CASSRGGNTGELFF.

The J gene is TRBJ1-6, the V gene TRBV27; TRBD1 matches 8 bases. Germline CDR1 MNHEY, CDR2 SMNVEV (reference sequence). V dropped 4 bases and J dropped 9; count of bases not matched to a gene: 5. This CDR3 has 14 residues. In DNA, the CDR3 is TGTGCCAGCAGTTACGACAGGGGCGGTTCACCCCTCCACTTT. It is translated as CASSYDRGGSPLHF.

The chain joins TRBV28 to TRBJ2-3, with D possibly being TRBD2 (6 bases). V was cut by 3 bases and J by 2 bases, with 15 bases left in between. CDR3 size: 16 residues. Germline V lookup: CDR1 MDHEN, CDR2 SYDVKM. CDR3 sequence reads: CASSLEGMRSTDTQYF. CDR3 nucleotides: TGTGCCAGCAGTTTGGAGGGGATGAGATCCACAGATACGCAGTATTTT.

CDR3 amino acids: CATGTSGTDTQYF. CDR3 sequence (DNA): TGTGCCACTGGGACTAGCGGCACAGATACGCAGTATTTT. This sequence joins TRBV19 and TRBJ2-3; 10 positions agree with TRBD2. Germline V gene data show CDR1 as LNHDA and CDR2 as SQIVND (reference sequence). CDR3 length equals 13 residues. V lost 10 bases and J lost 1; bases outside the gene matches: 2. Complete variable domain (other parts from reference TRBV19 and TRBJ2-3): DGGITQSPKYLFRKEGQNVTLSCEQNLNHDAMYWYRQDPGQGLRLIYYSQIVNDFQKGDIAEGYSVSREKKESFPLTVTSAQKNPTAFYLCATGTSGTDTQYFGPGTRLTVL.

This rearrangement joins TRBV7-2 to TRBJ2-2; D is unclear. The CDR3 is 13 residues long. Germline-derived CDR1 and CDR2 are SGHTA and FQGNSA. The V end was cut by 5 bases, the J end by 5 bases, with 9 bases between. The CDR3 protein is CASSPPLTGELFF. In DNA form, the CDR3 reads TGTGCCAGCAGCCCACCTCTAACCGGGGAGCTGTTTTTT.

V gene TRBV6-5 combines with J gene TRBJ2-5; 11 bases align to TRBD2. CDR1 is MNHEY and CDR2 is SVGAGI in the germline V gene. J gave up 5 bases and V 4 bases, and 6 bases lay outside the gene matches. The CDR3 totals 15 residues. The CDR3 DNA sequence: TGTGCCAGCAGTTTTAGCGGGGGGGCCCAGGAGACCCAGTACTTC. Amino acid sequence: CASSFSGGAQETQYF.

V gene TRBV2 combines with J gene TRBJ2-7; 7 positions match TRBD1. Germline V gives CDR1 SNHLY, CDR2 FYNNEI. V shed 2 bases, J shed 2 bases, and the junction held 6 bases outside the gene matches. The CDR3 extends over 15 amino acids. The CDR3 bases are TGTGCCAGCAGTGAATCTGGGCAGGGGGCCTACGAGCAGTACTTC. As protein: CASSESGQGAYEQYF.

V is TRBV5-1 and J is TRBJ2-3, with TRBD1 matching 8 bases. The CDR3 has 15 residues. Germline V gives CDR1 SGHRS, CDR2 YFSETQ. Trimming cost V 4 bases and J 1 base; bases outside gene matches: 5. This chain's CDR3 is CASSGSTGGTDTQYF. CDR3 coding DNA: TGCGCCAGCAGCGGCTCGACAGGGGGCACAGATACGCAGTATTTT.

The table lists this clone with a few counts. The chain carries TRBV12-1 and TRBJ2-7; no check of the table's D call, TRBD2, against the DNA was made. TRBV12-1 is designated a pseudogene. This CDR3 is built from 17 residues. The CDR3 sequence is CASSFDRSTEGPYEQYF. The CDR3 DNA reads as TGTGCCAGCAGCTTTGACCGTTCGACGGAGGGCCCCTACGAGCAGTACTTC.

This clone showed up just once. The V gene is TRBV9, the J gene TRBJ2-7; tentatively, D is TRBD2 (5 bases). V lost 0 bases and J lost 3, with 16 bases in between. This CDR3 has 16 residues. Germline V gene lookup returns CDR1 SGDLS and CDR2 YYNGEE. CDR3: CASSVGIGEGFYEQYF. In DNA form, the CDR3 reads TGTGCCAGCAGCGTAGGAATTGGAGAGGGTTTCTACGAGCAGTACTTC.